What follows describes a single T cell receptor (beta chain). Its antigen is still unknown. The sample belongs to a study of T-cell memory formation after mild COVID-19. Turning to the study itself: Clusters of TCRs were largely donor specific.

5'RACE primed at constant segments yielded TCR alpha and TCR beta cDNA libraries bearing sample barcodes and UMIs. MiXCR was run by TCRdb on the 5' RACE reads, yielding one entry per CDR3 protein. The table has 550,000 to 700,000 distinct CDR3 sequences, roughly 18% seen once. This CDR3 is 14 amino acids long. The V gene's germline CDR1 is MNHEY and CDR2 SVGAGI. Trimming removed 7 bases from V and 1 base from J; junction bases left unmatched: 6. General study points: While clones contracting from day 15 to 85 were balanced between CD4 and CD8, later expanders leaned CD4+. The authors left the SARS-CoV-2 specificity of second-wave clones peaking on day 37 unconfirmed.

The material sequenced was PBMCs or a T cell subset sorted from them (not recorded which). J is TRBJ1-1 and V is TRBV6-5; 7 nucleotides align to TRBD1. This clonotype was obtained from an adult woman who had mild COVID-19 (a few samples of this study predate the infection). Cell type and time point are not known. In DNA, the CDR3 is TGTGCCAGCAAATCAACAGGGGCGAACACTGAAGCTTTCTTT. This translates into CASKSTGANTEAFF.